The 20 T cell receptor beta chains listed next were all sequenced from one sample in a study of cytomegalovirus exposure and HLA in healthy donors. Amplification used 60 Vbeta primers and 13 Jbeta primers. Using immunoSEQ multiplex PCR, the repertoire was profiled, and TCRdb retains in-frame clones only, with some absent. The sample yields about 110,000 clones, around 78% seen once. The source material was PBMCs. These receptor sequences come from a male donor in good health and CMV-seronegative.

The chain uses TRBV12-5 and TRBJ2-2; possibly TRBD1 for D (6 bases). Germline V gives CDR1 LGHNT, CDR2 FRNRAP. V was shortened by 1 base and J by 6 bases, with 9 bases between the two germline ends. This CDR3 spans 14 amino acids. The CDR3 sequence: CASGLAGAAGELFF. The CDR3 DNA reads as TGTGCTAGTGGTTTGGCAGGGGCGGCCGGGGAGCTGTTTTTT. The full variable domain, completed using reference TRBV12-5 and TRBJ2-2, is DARVTQTPRHKVTEMGQEVTMRCQPILGHNTVFWYRQTMMQGLELLAYFRNRAPLDDSGMPKDRFSAEMPDATLATLKIQPSEPRDSAVYFCASGLAGAAGELFFGEGSRLTVL.

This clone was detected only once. The CDR3 DNA follows: TGTGCCTGGAGGATTCCGGGACAGGGGATTAAGGGCTACACCTTC. The encoded protein is CAWRIPGQGIKGYTF. The chain links TRBV30 to TRBJ1-2, with TRBD1 matching over 10 bases. From germline, CDR1 is GTSNPN and CDR2 SVGIG (reference sequence). This CDR3 has 15 residues. With 3 bases clipped from V and 8 bases from J, the junction kept 12 bases outside the gene matches. Variable domain in full (rest from reference TRBV30 and TRBJ1-2): SQTIHQWPATLVQPVGSPLSLECTVEGTSNPNLYWYRQAAGRGLQLLFYSVGIGQISSEVPQNLSASRPQDRQFILSSKKLLLSDSGFYLCAWRIPGQGIKGYTFGSGTRLTVV.

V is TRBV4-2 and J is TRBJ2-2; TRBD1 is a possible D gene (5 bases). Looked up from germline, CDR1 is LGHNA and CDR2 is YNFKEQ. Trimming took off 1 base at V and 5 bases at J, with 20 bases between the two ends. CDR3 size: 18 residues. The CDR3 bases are TGTGCCAGCAGCCAAGGGAGTTGGGTAGGGGTGGGGACCGGGGAGCTGTTTTTT. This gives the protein CASSQGSWVGVGTGELFF.

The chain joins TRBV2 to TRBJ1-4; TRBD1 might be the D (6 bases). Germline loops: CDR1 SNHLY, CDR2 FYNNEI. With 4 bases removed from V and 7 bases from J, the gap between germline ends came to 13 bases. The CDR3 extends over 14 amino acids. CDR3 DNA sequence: TGTGCCAGCAGTGGAGGGACAAGGAGTGAAAAACTGTTTTTT. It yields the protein CASSGGTRSEKLFF.

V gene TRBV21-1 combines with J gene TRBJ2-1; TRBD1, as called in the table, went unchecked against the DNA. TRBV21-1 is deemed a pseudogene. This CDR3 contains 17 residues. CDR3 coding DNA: TGTGCCAGCAGCACCCGAAGGCAGGGTAGCTCCTACAATGAGCAGTTCTTC. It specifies CASSTRRQGSSYNEQFF.

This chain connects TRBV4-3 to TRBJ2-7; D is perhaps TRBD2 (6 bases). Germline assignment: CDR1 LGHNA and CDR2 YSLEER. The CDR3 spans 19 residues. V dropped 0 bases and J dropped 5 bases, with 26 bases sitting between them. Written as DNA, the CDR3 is TGCGCCAGCAGCCAAGACGCCGAGCCGAGACTAGGCACTCGAGACGAGCAGTACTTC. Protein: CASSQDAEPRLGTRDEQYF.

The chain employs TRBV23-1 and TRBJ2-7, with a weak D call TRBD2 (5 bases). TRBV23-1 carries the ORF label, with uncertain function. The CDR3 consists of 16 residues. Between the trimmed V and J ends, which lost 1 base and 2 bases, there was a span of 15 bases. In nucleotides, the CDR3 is TGCGCCAGCAGTCAATTGTCCCCGGGGTGCGCCTACGAGCAGTACTTC. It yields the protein CASSQLSPGCAYEQYF.

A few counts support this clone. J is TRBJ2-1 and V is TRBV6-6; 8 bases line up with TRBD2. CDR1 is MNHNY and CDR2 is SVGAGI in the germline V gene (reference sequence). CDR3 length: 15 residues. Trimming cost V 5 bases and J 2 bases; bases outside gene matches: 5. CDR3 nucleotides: TGTGCCAGCAGTGATGGACTAGCAGCCTACAATGAGCAGTTCTTC. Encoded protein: CASSDGLAAYNEQFF.

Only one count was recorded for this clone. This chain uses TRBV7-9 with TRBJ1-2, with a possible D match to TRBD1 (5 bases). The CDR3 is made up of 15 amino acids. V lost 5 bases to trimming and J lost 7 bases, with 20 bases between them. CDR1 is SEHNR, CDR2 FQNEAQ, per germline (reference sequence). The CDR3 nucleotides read TGTGCCAGCAGCCGAGCGGGAGTTACCCAGGGTGGCTACACCTTC. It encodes CASSRAGVTQGGYTF.

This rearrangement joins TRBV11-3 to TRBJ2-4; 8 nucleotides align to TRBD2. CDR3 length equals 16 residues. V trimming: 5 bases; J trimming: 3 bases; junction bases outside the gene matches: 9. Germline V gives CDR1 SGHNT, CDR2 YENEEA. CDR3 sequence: CASSNGGREVKNIQYF. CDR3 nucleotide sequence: TGTGCCAGCAGCAACGGCGGGCGGGAGGTCAAAAACATTCAGTACTTC.

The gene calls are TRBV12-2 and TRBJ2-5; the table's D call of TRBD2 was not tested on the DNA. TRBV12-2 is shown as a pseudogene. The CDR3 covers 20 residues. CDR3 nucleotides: TGTGCAAGTCGCTTAGAGGTGGTCCTAGCGGGAGGTTCGTACCAAGAGACCCAGTACTTC. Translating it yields CASRLEVVLAGGSYQETQYF.

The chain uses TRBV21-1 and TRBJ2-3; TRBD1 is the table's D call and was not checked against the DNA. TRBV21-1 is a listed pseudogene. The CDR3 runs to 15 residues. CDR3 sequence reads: CASSKVRGQVDTQYF. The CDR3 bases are TGTGCCAGCAGCAAAGTGAGGGGGCAAGTAGATACGCAGTATTTT.

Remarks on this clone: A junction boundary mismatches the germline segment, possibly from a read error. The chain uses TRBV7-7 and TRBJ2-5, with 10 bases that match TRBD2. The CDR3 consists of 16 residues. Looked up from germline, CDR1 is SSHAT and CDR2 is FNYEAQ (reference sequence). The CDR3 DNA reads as TGTGCTAGCAGCACCAGACTAGCGGGTAAACAAGAGACCCAGTACTTC. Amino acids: CASSTRLAGKQETQYF.

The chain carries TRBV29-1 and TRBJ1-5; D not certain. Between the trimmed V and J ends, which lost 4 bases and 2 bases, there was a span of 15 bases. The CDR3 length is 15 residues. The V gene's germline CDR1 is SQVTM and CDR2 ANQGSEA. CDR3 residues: CSVGDGVLGNQPQHF. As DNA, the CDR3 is TGCAGCGTTGGAGACGGGGTTTTGGGCAATCAGCCCCAGCATTTT.

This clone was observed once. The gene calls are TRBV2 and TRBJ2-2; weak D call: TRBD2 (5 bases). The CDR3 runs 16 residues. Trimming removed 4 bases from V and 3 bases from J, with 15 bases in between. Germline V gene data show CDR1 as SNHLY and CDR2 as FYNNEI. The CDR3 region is CASSGGDLLDTGELFF. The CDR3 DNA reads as TGTGCCAGCAGTGGGGGAGACCTACTGGACACCGGGGAGCTGTTTTTT.

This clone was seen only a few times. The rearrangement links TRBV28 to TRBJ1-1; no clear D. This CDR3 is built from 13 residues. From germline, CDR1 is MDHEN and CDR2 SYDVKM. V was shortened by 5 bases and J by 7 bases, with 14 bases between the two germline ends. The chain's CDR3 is CASSPTTSREAFF. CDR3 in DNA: TGTGCCAGCAGTCCGACTACCTCCCGTGAAGCTTTCTTT.

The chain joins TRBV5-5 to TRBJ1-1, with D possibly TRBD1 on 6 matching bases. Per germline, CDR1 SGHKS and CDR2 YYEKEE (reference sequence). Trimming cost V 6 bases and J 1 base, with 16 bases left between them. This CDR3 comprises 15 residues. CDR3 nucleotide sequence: TGTGCCAGCAACAAACGACAGGACTCGAACACTGAAGCTTTCTTT. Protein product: CASNKRQDSNTEAFF. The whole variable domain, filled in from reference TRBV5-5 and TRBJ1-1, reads DAGVTQSPTHLIKTRGQQVTLRCSPISGHKSVSWYQQVLGQGPQFIFQYYEKEERGRGNFPDRFSARQFPNYSSELNVNALLLGDSALYLCASNKRQDSNTEAFFGQGTRLTVV.

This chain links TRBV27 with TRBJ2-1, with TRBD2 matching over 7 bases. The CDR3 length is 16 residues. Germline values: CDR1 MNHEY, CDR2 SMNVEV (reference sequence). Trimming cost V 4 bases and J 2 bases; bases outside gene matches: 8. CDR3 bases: TGTGCCAGCAGTTCCCTTCGGGGAGGGCCCTACAATGAGCAGTTCTTC. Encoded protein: CASSSLRGGPYNEQFF.

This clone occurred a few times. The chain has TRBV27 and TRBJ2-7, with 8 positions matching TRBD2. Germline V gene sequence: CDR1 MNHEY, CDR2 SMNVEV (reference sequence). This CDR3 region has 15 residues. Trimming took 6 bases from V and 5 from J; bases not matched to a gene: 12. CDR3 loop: CASSLSRGAHDEQYF. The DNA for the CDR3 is TGTGCCAGCAGCCTATCGCGGGGGGCGCACGACGAGCAGTACTTC.

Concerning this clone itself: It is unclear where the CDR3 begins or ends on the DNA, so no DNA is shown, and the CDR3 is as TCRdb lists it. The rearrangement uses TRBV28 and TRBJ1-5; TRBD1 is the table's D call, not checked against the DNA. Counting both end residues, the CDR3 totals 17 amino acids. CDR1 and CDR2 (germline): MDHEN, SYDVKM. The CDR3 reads CASSSSEGRGPNQPQHF.